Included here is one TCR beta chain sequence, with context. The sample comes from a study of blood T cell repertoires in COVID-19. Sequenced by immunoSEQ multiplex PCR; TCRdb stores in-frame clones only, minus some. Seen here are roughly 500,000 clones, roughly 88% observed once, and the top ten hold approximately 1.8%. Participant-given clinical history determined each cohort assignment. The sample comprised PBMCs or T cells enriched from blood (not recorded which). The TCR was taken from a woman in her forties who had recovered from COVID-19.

The CDR3 loop reads CASSLPSGLLRGEQYF. The CDR3 nucleotides are TGTGCCAGCAGTCTCCCCTCGGGACTCCTCCGGGGCGAGCAGTACTTC. The chain uses TRBV27 and TRBJ2-7; D is perhaps TRBD2 (6 bases). The CDR3 is 16 amino acids. Trimming took off 5 bases at V and 6 bases at J, with 23 bases between the two ends. The V gene's germline CDR1 is MNHEY and CDR2 SMNVEV (reference sequence).